One and the same sample provided the 5 T cell receptor beta chains below, sequenced in a study of T cells in Graves' hyperthyroidism and ophthalmopathy (dated by TCRdb to between 2018 and 2021). Library creation used multiplex PCR. Sequenced using an Illumina HiSeq 2000. The TCR beta CDR3 regions were amplified from the RNA transcripts. The TCR CDR3 was subjected to a first round of RT-PCR using the HTBI primer set and the Qiagen OneStep RT-PCR kit. TCRdb trimmed public reads at Q25 via fastp, called clones via MiXCR and kept in-frame beta chains. Identical CDR3 protein sequences are pooled into one entry, listed with their most common genes and DNA. Within this sample are about 520,000 distinct CDR3 sequences, with around 20% of them counted one time only. Jointly, the top ten make up about 26% of the sample. The sequencing sample was made of blood. The receptors come from a man between 18 and 35 years old with Graves' hyperthyroidism.

This clonotype was recorded many times. CDR3 sequence reads: CASTTEGFYEQYF. The CDR3 bases are TGTGCCAGCACCACCGAGGGATTCTACGAGCAGTACTTC. This chain connects TRBV7-2 to TRBJ2-7, with D possibly TRBD2 on 5 matching bases. The ends were cut back, 7 bases at V and 3 bases at J, with 13 bases in the middle. CDR3 length: 13 residues. Looked up from germline, CDR1 is SGHTA and CDR2 is FQGNSA. Drawing the rest from reference TRBV7-2 and TRBJ2-7, the complete variable domain is GAGVSQSPSNKVTEKGKDVELRCDPISGHTALYWYRQSLGQGLEFLIYFQGNSAPDKSGLPSDRFSAERTGGSVSTLTIQRTQQEDSAVYLCASTTEGFYEQYFGPGTRLTVT.

This clonotype was picked up a small number of times. The V call is TRBV11-2, the J call TRBJ1-5, with D tentatively TRBD1 (5 bases). CDR1 and CDR2 from the germline V gene are SGHAT and FQNNGV. V lost 6 bases, J lost 6 bases, and 21 bases lay in between. The CDR3 consists of 16 residues. CDR3 amino acids: CASRPSRGAKGQPQHF. CDR3 DNA sequence: TGTGCCAGCAGGCCCTCGCGAGGGGCAAAGGGTCAGCCCCAGCATTTT.

This clonotype was recorded many times. The chain links TRBV27 to TRBJ1-3; TRBD1 is a possible D gene (5 bases). V was pared by 3 bases and J by 4 bases, with 10 bases between. Germline assignment: CDR1 MNHEY and CDR2 SMNVEV (reference sequence). This CDR3 comprises 14 residues. This CDR3 reads CASSFSGLGNTIYF. The CDR3 DNA is TGTGCCAGCAGTTTCTCAGGGCTCGGAAACACCATATATTTT.

This clonotype was counted at least ten times. At one boundary the junction diverges from the germline segment, which might be a read error. The chain employs TRBV27 and TRBJ1-5; the D is unclear. The CDR3 is 13 amino acids. Germline V gene sequence: CDR1 MNHEY, CDR2 SMNVEV (reference sequence). CDR3 amino acids: CTSSLQLSQPQHF. DNA for the CDR3: TGTACCAGCAGTTTACAATTATCTCAGCCCCAGCATTTT.

This clonotype was seen ten or more times. The gene calls are TRBV6-5 and TRBJ2-7; possible D gene TRBD1, 6 bases. Germline CDR1 is MNHEY and CDR2 is SVGAGI. V was clipped by 0 bases and J by 5 bases, with 8 bases between them. CDR3 length: 13 amino acids. This CDR3 is CASSYSTGDEQYF. As DNA, the CDR3 is TGTGCCAGCAGTTACTCGACAGGAGACGAGCAGTACTTC.